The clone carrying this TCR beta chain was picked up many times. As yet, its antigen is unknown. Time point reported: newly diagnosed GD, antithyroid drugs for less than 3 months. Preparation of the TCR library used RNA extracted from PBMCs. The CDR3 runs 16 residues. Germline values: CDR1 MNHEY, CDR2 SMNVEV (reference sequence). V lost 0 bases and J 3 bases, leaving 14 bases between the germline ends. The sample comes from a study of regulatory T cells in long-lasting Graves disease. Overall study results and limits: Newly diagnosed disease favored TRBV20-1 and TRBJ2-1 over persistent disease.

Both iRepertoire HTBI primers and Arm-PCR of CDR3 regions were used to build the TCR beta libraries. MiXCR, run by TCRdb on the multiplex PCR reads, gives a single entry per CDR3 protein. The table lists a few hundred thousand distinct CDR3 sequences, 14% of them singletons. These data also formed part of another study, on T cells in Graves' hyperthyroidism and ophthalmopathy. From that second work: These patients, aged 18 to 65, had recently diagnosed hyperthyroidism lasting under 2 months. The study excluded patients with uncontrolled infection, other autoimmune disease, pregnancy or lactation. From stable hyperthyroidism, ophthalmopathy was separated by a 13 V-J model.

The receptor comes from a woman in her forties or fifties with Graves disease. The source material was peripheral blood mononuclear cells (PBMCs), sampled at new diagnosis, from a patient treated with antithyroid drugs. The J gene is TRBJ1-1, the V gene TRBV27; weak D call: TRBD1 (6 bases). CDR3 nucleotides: TGTGCCAGCAGTTTATCGCGGTTAGGGGGGGACACTGAAGCTTTCTTT. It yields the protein CASSLSRLGGDTEAFF.